This T cell receptor beta chain stems from a study of human T cells and chemical hapten exposure. At the level of the study: Patients, chiefly female, had alopecia areata, totalis or universalis. Study findings and constraints: TCRs at a frequency above 1 in 1000 stayed unchanged with DPC sensitization. Patch test score was positively correlated with the counts of PT1 expanded TCRs.

The library attached unique molecular identifiers to individual cDNA molecules. TCRdb re-called the RACE reads through MiXCR, storing one row per CDR3 protein. The data hold around 70,000 distinct CDR3 sequences, with roughly 10% observed a single time. There are a few counts of this clonotype. Its antigen is unidentified. Time point of the sample: patch test 3, about 24 weeks after DPC sensitization. Treatment: therapeutic diphenylcyclopropenone sensitization with weekly scalp DPC. Germline V CDR1 and CDR2: MDHEN, SYDVKM. Between the trimmed V and J ends, which lost 6 bases and 6 bases, there was a span of 14 bases. This CDR3 comprises 13 residues.

The sequences come from whole blood, collected in connection with sensitization to the hapten diphenylcyclopropenone (DPC). The V call is TRBV28, the J call TRBJ1-2; no definite D call. This receptor was obtained from a woman in her fifties or sixties with alopecia areata. Some clones in this sample may be carry-over from other donors' samples. DNA for the CDR3: TGTGCCAGCAGGACTTTTAGGGTTGATGGCTACACCTTC. Translating gives CASRTFRVDGYTF.